The table lists the clone carrying this T cell receptor beta chain with a few counts. The data stem from a study of blood T cells in healthy people across ages. The CDR3 spans 11 residues. V gave up 3 bases and J gave up 11 bases, with 10 bases separating them. CDR1 and CDR2 from the germline V gene are LGHDT and YNNKEL (reference sequence). It was with a sample-barcoded 5' primer and a J-beta primer mix that a second PCR of about 6 to 12 cycles was run. A single record per CDR3 protein comes from TCRdb applying MiXCR to the 5' RACE reads. Altogether over a million distinct CDR3 sequences are present, 20% to 25% being singletons, with the ten largest covering around 0.75%. This same sample was also taken into another study, of T cells of mothers and their children. That study adds: Healthy Caucasian mothers, a few in number, and their six children were the donors.

This sequence was found in a girl aged 2 to 10 in good health. Sequences were obtained from blood. The genes are TRBV3-1 and TRBJ1-1; D ambiguous. CDR3 sequence: CASSQGRGAFF. In DNA form, the CDR3 reads TGTGCCAGCAGCCAGGGCCGCGGGGCTTTCTTT.